These 26 T cell receptor beta chains originate from one sample sequenced in a study of T cells in Graves' hyperthyroidism and ophthalmopathy. RNA transcripts provided the source from which TCR beta CDR3 regions were amplified. The HTBI primer set served for first-round RT-PCR of the TCR CDR3. A single record per CDR3 protein comes from TCRdb applying MiXCR to the multiplex PCR reads. This table has fewer than 110,000 distinct CDR3 sequences, around a sixth appearing once. Material for sequencing was blood. The receptors here all came from a woman aged 45-60 years with Graves' hyperthyroidism.

This clonotype was recorded many times. The chain joins TRBV24-1 to TRBJ2-2; 7 bases agree with TRBD2. The CDR3 sequence is 17 residues long. After removal of 3 bases from V and 0 bases from J, the junction contained 6 bases not matched to a gene. Germline V gene sequence: CDR1 KGHDR, CDR2 SFDVKD. The chain's CDR3 is CATSDGSGSANTGELFF. The DNA of the CDR3 is TGTGCCACCAGTGATGGTAGCGGGTCTGCGAACACCGGGGAGCTGTTTTTT.

This clonotype was seen repeatedly, ten times or more. V is TRBV28 and J is TRBJ1-1; D not resolved. Germline-derived CDR1 and CDR2 are MDHEN and SYDVKM. With 2 bases removed from V and 5 bases from J, the gap between germline ends came to 12 bases. CDR3 size: 14 residues. The chain's CDR3 is CASSLPPTITEAFF. The CDR3 nucleotides are TGTGCCAGCAGTTTACCACCGACGATAACTGAAGCTTTCTTT.

This clonotype appeared many times. The genes are TRBV2 and TRBJ1-2; D is possibly TRBD1 (5 bases). V lost 7 bases and J lost 2, with 8 bases in between. The germline gives CDR1 SNHLY, CDR2 FYNNEI. The CDR3 is made up of 12 amino acids. Here the CDR3 reads CASKQGNYGYTF. In DNA, the CDR3 is TGTGCCAGCAAGCAGGGAAACTATGGCTACACCTTC.

Note on this clonotype: This clone may be a read error of a much larger clone one base away. The CDR3 sequence: CSVRDRGLGYEQYF. The CDR3 coding sequence is TGCAGTGTTAGAGATCGAGGGTTAGGTTACGAGCAGTACTTC. The genes are TRBV20-1 and TRBJ2-7; tentative D call: TRBD2 (5 bases). This CDR3 is built from 14 residues. CDR1 DFQATT and CDR2 SNEGSKA come from the germline V gene (reference sequence).

This sequence joins TRBV6-5 and TRBJ1-2; D not certain. Germline CDR1 and CDR2: MNHEY and SVGAGI. The CDR3 sequence is 14 residues long. The germline V and J ends were trimmed by 4 bases and 4 bases, with 13 bases remaining between them. The CDR3 is CASSSGQWSYGYTF. The CDR3 coding sequence is TGTGCCAGCAGTTCCGGGCAATGGAGCTATGGCTACACCTTC.

In this sample, this clonotype turned up many times. The chain joins TRBV5-1 to TRBJ2-7, with D perhaps matching TRBD1 (6 bases). The CDR3 has 12 amino acids. V dropped 7 bases and J dropped 4 bases, with 12 bases sitting between them. Germline V CDR1 and CDR2: SGHRS, YFSETQ. The CDR3 nucleotides read TGCGCCAGCTCAGGGACACTATACGAGCAGTACTTC. Translating gives CASSGTLYEQYF.

This clonotype occurred many times. The chain couples TRBV5-1 to TRBJ1-3; D gene ambiguous. This CDR3 spans 18 amino acids. The V end lost 2 bases, the J end lost 0 bases, and 18 bases lay between the germline ends. CDR1 and CDR2 from the germline V gene are SGHRS and YFSETQ. The CDR3: CASSLGLAVFDSGNTIYF. For the CDR3, the DNA is TGCGCCAGCAGCTTAGGGTTGGCAGTCTTCGACTCTGGAAACACCATATATTTT. The variable domain in full, with the rest retrieved from reference TRBV5-1 and TRBJ1-3, is KAGVTQTPRYLIKTRGQQVTLSCSPISGHRSVSWYQQTPGQGLQFLFEYFSETQRNKGNFPGRFSGRQFSNSRSEMNVSTLELGDSALYLCASSLGLAVFDSGNTIYFGEGSWLTVV.

This clonotype has ten or more counts. V and J are TRBV6-2 or TRBV6-3 and TRBJ2-4, with D tentatively TRBD1 (5 bases). Trimming removed 5 bases from V and 7 bases from J, with 6 bases in between. This CDR3 contains 11 residues. Per germline, CDR1 MNHEY and CDR2 SVGEGT. As DNA, the CDR3 is TGTGCCAGCAGTAAGGGGAACATTCAGTACTTC. This codes for CASSKGNIQYF.

The genes are TRBV7-9 and TRBJ2-7, with 9 bases aligning to TRBD1. The CDR3 spans 15 residues. J lost 2 bases, V lost 4 bases, and 6 bases had no gene match. CDR1 and CDR2 from the germline V gene are SEHNR and FQNEAQ (reference sequence). The CDR3 region is CASSSAGQGPYEQYF. The DNA for the CDR3 is TGTGCCAGCAGCTCCGCGGGACAGGGCCCCTACGAGCAGTACTTC. Based on the CDR3 plus reference TRBV7-9 and TRBJ2-7, the full variable domain is DTGVSQNPRHKITKRGQNVTFRCDPISEHNRLYWYRQTLGQGPEFLTYFQNEAQLEKSRLLSDRFSAERPKGSFSTLEIQRTEQGDSAMYLCASSSAGQGPYEQYFGPGTRLTVT.

This clonotype was detected ten times or more. The chain links TRBV30 to TRBJ2-1; D is undetermined. CDR1 and CDR2 (germline): GTSNPN, SVGIG (reference sequence). CDR3 size: 13 residues. The V end was cut by 2 bases, the J end by 4 bases, with 9 bases between. CDR3 bases: TGTGCCTGGAGTCCGAACATATACAATGAGCAGTTCTTC. Encoded protein: CAWSPNIYNEQFF.

This clonotype was counted between two and nine times. V and J are TRBV6-2 or TRBV6-3 and TRBJ2-7, with no clear D. CDR3 length equals 15 residues. The V gene lost 0 bases and the J gene lost 2 bases, with 11 bases spanning the gap. The V gene's germline CDR1 is MNHEY and CDR2 SVGEGT. The CDR3 DNA follows: TGTGCCAGCAGTTACTCGGGCCCTCGAACCTACGAGCAGTACTTC. This encodes CASSYSGPRTYEQYF.

This clonotype was observed at least ten times. The chain couples TRBV18 to TRBJ1-1; D is undetermined. The germline V gene has CDR1 KGHSH and CDR2 LQKENI. The V and J ends lost 4 bases and 1 base respectively, with 7 bases between them. This CDR3 comprises 13 residues. CDR3 DNA sequence: TGTGCCAGCTCACATGGAGCGAACACTGAAGCTTTCTTT. This gives the protein CASSHGANTEAFF.

This clonotype has a count of ten or more. The V and J genes are TRBV28 and TRBJ2-3; TRBD2 agrees at 8 bases. J was trimmed by 3 bases and V by 9 bases; bases with no gene match: 2. Germline V gene sequence: CDR1 MDHEN, CDR2 SYDVKM. The CDR3 runs to 12 residues. In DNA form, the CDR3 reads TGTGCCAGTGCGGGGGGTACAGATACGCAGTATTTT. Its protein product is CASAGGTDTQYF.

The rearrangement links TRBV11-2 to TRBJ2-1; 13 nucleotides align to TRBD2. The CDR3 loop spans 16 amino acids. The V segment lost 5 bases and the J segment 6 bases; nucleotides outside the gene matches: 7. Germline CDR1 SGHAT, CDR2 FQNNGV. The CDR3 is CASSLRGLAGINEQFF. CDR3 DNA: TGTGCCAGCAGCCTCCGGGGACTAGCGGGGATCAATGAGCAGTTCTTC. Variable domain in full (rest from reference TRBV11-2 and TRBJ2-1): EAGVAQSPRYKIIEKRQSVAFWCNPISGHATLYWYQQILGQGPKLLIQFQNNGVVDDSQLPKDRFSAERLKGVDSTLKIQPAKLEDSAVYLCASSLRGLAGINEQFFGPGTRLTVL.

This clonotype was recorded a few times. The chain couples TRBV12-3 or TRBV12-4 to TRBJ2-1, with 8 bases that match TRBD2. Trimming removed 4 bases from V and 0 bases from J; junction bases left unmatched: 2. The CDR3 is 15 amino acids. The CDR3 reads CASSYSGSSYNEQFF. The DNA of the CDR3 is TGTGCCAGCAGTTACAGCGGGAGCTCCTACAATGAGCAGTTCTTC.

This clonotype occurred once. The V gene is TRBV28, the J gene TRBJ2-1, with no clear D. Trimming stripped 6 bases from V and 9 bases from J, with 15 bases between. The CDR3 consists of 13 residues. CDR1 is MDHEN, CDR2 SYDVKM, per germline. In DNA, the CDR3 is TGTGCCAGCAGACCCCCGAAAAGGAGTGAGCAGTTCTTC. Amino acids: CASRPPKRSEQFF.

The rearrangement links TRBV20-1 to TRBJ2-3, with 13 bases aligning to TRBD2. The CDR3 extends over 14 amino acids. Germline values: CDR1 DFQATT, CDR2 SNEGSKA (reference sequence). V trimming: 0 bases; J trimming: 6 bases; junction bases outside the gene matches: 0. The CDR3 loop is CSARETSGRDTQYF. CDR3 DNA: TGCAGTGCTAGAGAGACTAGCGGGAGGGATACGCAGTATTTT.

The rearrangement joins TRBV19 to TRBJ2-6; D call uncertain. From germline, CDR1 is LNHDA and CDR2 SQIVND (reference sequence). Trimming pared 6 bases from V and 1 base from J, leaving 7 bases between. The CDR3 totals 14 residues. CDR3: CASRELSGANVLTF. DNA for the CDR3: TGTGCCAGTAGGGAATTGTCTGGGGCCAACGTCCTGACTTTC.

This clonotype came up many times. This rearrangement joins TRBV27 to TRBJ2-7; possibly TRBD2 for D (6 bases). CDR3 length: 16 amino acids. Between the trimmed V and J ends, which lost 0 bases and 0 bases, there was a span of 12 bases. The germline V gene has CDR1 MNHEY and CDR2 SMNVEV (reference sequence). DNA of the CDR3: TGTGCCAGCAGTTTATCGAGCGGGTCATTCTCCTACGAGCAGTACTTC. This encodes CASSLSSGSFSYEQYF.

This clonotype was counted at least ten times. The chain couples TRBV7-9 to TRBJ2-1; D tentatively fits TRBD1 or TRBD2 (5 bases each). The CDR3 spans 15 residues. The germline V and J ends were trimmed by 4 bases and 8 bases, with 18 bases remaining between them. From germline, CDR1 is SEHNR and CDR2 FQNEAQ (reference sequence). The CDR3 sequence is CASSYHRDRGDEQFF. The CDR3 DNA is TGTGCCAGCAGCTATCACCGGGATAGGGGTGATGAGCAGTTCTTC.

This clonotype was detected many times. J is TRBJ2-5 and V is TRBV6-1; TRBD1 is a possible D gene (6 bases). Trimming removed 5 bases at V and 4 bases at J, with 17 bases between. Germline lookup yields CDR1 MNHNS and CDR2 SASEGT. The CDR3 extends over 15 amino acids. CDR3 region: CASSWGVGAGETQYF. For the CDR3, the DNA is TGTGCCAGCAGTTGGGGTGTGGGGGCAGGAGAGACCCAGTACTTC.

The table lists this clonotype with a few counts. V gene TRBV11-1 combines with J gene TRBJ2-1, with 8 bases matching TRBD1. The CDR3 length is 15 residues. Germline loops: CDR1 SGHAT, CDR2 FQDESV (reference sequence). After removal of 10 bases from V and 5 bases from J, the junction contained 13 bases not matched to a gene. CDR3 loop: CATSAGTGRDNEQFF. The CDR3 bases are TGTGCCACCAGTGCGGGGACAGGACGGGACAATGAGCAGTTCTTC.

This clonotype was counted many times. This sequence joins TRBV2 and TRBJ2-7; perhaps TRBD1 as D (6 bases). Germline V gene sequence: CDR1 SNHLY, CDR2 FYNNEI. The CDR3 length is 11 residues. The V end was cut by 9 bases, the J end by 3 bases, with 9 bases between. The CDR3, as DNA: TGTGCCAGTAGGGACATCTACGAGCAGTACTTC. Protein sequence: CASRDIYEQYF. Full variable domain (outside the CDR3, taken from reference TRBV2 and TRBJ2-7): EPEVTQTPSHQVTQMGQEVILRCVPISNHLYFYWYRQILGQKVEFLVSFYNNEISEKSEIFDDQFSVERPDGSNFTLKIRSTKLEDSAMYFCASRDIYEQYFGPGTRLTVT.

This clonotype was seen ten or more times. The chain couples TRBV27 to TRBJ1-4; D is uncertain. Germline lookup yields CDR1 MNHEY and CDR2 SMNVEV (reference sequence). Trimming took 5 bases from V and 8 from J, leaving 12 bases between them. The CDR3 has 13 residues. The CDR3 nucleotides are TGTGCCAGCAGTAGGTTTACGGGCGAAAAACTGTTTTTT. This encodes CASSRFTGEKLFF.

The V call is TRBV20-1, the J call TRBJ2-5; TRBD2 matches 9 bases. Germline loops: CDR1 DFQATT, CDR2 SNEGSKA (reference sequence). CDR3 size: 15 residues. V gave up 6 bases and J gave up 4 bases; unmatched junction bases: 12. The CDR3 nucleotides are TGCAGTGCCCCCGGGACCGGGACTAGCCGAGAGACCCAGTACTTC. Translation: CSAPGTGTSRETQYF.

This clonotype was detected many times. CDR3 loop: CASSVEGTSGRAGYEQYF. The CDR3 DNA reads as TGTGCCAGCAGCGTAGAGGGGACTAGCGGGAGGGCCGGGTACGAGCAGTACTTC. The chain combines TRBV9 with TRBJ2-7; 16 positions agree with TRBD2. There are 18 residues in the CDR3. V lost 0 bases to trimming and J lost 4 bases; unmatched junction nucleotides: 7. Germline CDR1 is SGDLS and CDR2 is YYNGEE.